This TCR beta chain was documented in a study of cytomegalovirus exposure and HLA in healthy donors. The CDR3 sequence is 15 residues long. V lost 0 bases and J lost 0, with 8 bases in between. Germline-derived CDR1 and CDR2 are SGHAT and FQNNGV. The PCR employed 60 Vbeta primers together with 13 Jbeta primers. TCRdb keeps only in-frame clones here, not all; method: immunoSEQ multiplex PCR. The sample contains 120,000 to 150,000 clones, 70% to 75% of which appear only once. The sample was PBMCs. V usage is TRBV11-2 and J usage is TRBJ1-2; D remains unclear. This receptor was identified in a woman aged 25 to 39 in good health and CMV-seronegative. CDR3 in amino acids: CASSLDRTANYGYTF. CDR3 DNA: TGTGCCAGCAGCTTAGACAGAACAGCTAACTATGGCTACACCTTC.